The 8 T cell receptor beta chains below all came from one sample that was sequenced in a study of post-analysis software for immune sequencing data. The study, taken as a whole, reports: Patients had higher frequencies than controls of a handful of TRBV segments, including TRBV5-6, TRBV5-1 and TRBV20-1.

These TCRs' antigens remain unknown. Unique molecular identifiers featured in each of the TCR beta cDNA libraries. TCRdb itself ran the PCR reads through MiXCR, one entry per CDR3 protein. The table lists approximately 630,000 distinct CDR3 sequences, around 64% of them singletons. Sequencing was done on a sample of blood. Source of these receptors: a girl aged 2 to 9 with multiple sclerosis.

In its sample, this clonotype was seen once. This chain joins TRBV20-1 and TRBJ2-1; D unresolved. CDR3 length: 10 amino acids. V was cut by 2 bases and J by 7 bases, with 3 bases left in between. CDR1 is DFQATT and CDR2 is SNEGSKA in the germline V gene (reference sequence). Written as DNA, the CDR3 is TGCAGTGCTAGATCGAATGAGCAGTTCTTC. Protein sequence: CSARSNEQFF.

The rearrangement joins TRBV2 to TRBJ2-7; tentative D call: TRBD1 (5 bases). The CDR3 totals 12 residues. The germline gives CDR1 SNHLY, CDR2 FYNNEI. The ends were cut back, 7 bases at V and 0 bases at J, with 7 bases in the middle. The DNA of the CDR3 is TGTGCCAGCAAGGGGATCTCCTACGAGCAGTACTTC. Protein product: CASKGISYEQYF.

The gene calls are TRBV6-5 and TRBJ2-7, with 9 bases fitting TRBD1. CDR3 length: 14 residues. Trimming at V came to 3 bases and at J to 4 bases, leaving 4 bases not matched to a gene. Germline V gene lookup returns CDR1 MNHEY and CDR2 SVGAGI. The CDR3 region has the DNA TGTGCCAGCAGTTATTCGGACAGGGGATACGAGCAGTACTTC. Translated: CASSYSDRGYEQYF.

This clonotype turned up a few times. The chain employs TRBV7-3 and TRBJ2-3; 9 positions match TRBD2. Trimming at V came to 6 bases and at J to 4 bases, leaving 11 bases not matched to a gene. The length of the CDR3 is 16 residues. CDR1 SGHTA and CDR2 FQGTGA come from the germline V gene. In nucleotides, the CDR3 is TGTGCCAGCAGGTCCATTAGCGGGAGCGGCGCAGATACGCAGTATTTT. Translation: CASRSISGSGADTQYF.

The rearrangement links TRBV4-2 to TRBJ2-3; D possibly matches TRBD1 or TRBD2 (5 bases each). This CDR3 comprises 16 residues. Germline V gene data show CDR1 as LGHNA and CDR2 as YNFKEQ. V was cut by 1 base and J by 2 bases, with 13 bases left in between. The CDR3 region is CASSQVGTGNTDTQYF. CDR3 DNA sequence: TGTGCCAGCAGCCAAGTCGGGACGGGGAACACAGATACGCAGTATTTT.

The rearrangement joins TRBV12-3 or TRBV12-4 to TRBJ1-2; TRBD1 aligns across 12 bases. The CDR3 runs to 15 residues. The V segment lost 4 bases and the J segment 8 bases; nucleotides outside the gene matches: 8. The CDR3 coding sequence is TGTGCCAGCAGTTCTCCGGGACAGGGGGCGGAAGGCTACACCTTC. Protein sequence: CASSSPGQGAEGYTF.

In this sample, this clonotype turned up a few times. This chain joins TRBV27 and TRBJ1-1; no definite D call. The CDR3 has 15 amino acids. In germline, CDR1 is MNHEY, CDR2 SMNVEV (reference sequence). The ends were cut back, 2 bases at V and 0 bases at J, with 10 bases in the middle. The CDR3 loop reads CASSLARTLNTEAFF. As DNA, the CDR3 is TGTGCCAGCAGTTTAGCCCGGACGTTGAACACTGAAGCTTTCTTT.

The V gene is TRBV30, the J gene TRBJ2-1, with 11 bases matching TRBD2. This CDR3 has 15 amino acids. The germline gives CDR1 GTSNPN, CDR2 SVGIG (reference sequence). V trimming: 2 bases; J trimming: 10 bases; junction bases outside the gene matches: 10. CDR3 coding DNA: TGTGCCTGGAGTTCGGGACTAGCGGAGGGCTACGAGCAGTTCTTC. Amino acids: CAWSSGLAEGYEQFF.